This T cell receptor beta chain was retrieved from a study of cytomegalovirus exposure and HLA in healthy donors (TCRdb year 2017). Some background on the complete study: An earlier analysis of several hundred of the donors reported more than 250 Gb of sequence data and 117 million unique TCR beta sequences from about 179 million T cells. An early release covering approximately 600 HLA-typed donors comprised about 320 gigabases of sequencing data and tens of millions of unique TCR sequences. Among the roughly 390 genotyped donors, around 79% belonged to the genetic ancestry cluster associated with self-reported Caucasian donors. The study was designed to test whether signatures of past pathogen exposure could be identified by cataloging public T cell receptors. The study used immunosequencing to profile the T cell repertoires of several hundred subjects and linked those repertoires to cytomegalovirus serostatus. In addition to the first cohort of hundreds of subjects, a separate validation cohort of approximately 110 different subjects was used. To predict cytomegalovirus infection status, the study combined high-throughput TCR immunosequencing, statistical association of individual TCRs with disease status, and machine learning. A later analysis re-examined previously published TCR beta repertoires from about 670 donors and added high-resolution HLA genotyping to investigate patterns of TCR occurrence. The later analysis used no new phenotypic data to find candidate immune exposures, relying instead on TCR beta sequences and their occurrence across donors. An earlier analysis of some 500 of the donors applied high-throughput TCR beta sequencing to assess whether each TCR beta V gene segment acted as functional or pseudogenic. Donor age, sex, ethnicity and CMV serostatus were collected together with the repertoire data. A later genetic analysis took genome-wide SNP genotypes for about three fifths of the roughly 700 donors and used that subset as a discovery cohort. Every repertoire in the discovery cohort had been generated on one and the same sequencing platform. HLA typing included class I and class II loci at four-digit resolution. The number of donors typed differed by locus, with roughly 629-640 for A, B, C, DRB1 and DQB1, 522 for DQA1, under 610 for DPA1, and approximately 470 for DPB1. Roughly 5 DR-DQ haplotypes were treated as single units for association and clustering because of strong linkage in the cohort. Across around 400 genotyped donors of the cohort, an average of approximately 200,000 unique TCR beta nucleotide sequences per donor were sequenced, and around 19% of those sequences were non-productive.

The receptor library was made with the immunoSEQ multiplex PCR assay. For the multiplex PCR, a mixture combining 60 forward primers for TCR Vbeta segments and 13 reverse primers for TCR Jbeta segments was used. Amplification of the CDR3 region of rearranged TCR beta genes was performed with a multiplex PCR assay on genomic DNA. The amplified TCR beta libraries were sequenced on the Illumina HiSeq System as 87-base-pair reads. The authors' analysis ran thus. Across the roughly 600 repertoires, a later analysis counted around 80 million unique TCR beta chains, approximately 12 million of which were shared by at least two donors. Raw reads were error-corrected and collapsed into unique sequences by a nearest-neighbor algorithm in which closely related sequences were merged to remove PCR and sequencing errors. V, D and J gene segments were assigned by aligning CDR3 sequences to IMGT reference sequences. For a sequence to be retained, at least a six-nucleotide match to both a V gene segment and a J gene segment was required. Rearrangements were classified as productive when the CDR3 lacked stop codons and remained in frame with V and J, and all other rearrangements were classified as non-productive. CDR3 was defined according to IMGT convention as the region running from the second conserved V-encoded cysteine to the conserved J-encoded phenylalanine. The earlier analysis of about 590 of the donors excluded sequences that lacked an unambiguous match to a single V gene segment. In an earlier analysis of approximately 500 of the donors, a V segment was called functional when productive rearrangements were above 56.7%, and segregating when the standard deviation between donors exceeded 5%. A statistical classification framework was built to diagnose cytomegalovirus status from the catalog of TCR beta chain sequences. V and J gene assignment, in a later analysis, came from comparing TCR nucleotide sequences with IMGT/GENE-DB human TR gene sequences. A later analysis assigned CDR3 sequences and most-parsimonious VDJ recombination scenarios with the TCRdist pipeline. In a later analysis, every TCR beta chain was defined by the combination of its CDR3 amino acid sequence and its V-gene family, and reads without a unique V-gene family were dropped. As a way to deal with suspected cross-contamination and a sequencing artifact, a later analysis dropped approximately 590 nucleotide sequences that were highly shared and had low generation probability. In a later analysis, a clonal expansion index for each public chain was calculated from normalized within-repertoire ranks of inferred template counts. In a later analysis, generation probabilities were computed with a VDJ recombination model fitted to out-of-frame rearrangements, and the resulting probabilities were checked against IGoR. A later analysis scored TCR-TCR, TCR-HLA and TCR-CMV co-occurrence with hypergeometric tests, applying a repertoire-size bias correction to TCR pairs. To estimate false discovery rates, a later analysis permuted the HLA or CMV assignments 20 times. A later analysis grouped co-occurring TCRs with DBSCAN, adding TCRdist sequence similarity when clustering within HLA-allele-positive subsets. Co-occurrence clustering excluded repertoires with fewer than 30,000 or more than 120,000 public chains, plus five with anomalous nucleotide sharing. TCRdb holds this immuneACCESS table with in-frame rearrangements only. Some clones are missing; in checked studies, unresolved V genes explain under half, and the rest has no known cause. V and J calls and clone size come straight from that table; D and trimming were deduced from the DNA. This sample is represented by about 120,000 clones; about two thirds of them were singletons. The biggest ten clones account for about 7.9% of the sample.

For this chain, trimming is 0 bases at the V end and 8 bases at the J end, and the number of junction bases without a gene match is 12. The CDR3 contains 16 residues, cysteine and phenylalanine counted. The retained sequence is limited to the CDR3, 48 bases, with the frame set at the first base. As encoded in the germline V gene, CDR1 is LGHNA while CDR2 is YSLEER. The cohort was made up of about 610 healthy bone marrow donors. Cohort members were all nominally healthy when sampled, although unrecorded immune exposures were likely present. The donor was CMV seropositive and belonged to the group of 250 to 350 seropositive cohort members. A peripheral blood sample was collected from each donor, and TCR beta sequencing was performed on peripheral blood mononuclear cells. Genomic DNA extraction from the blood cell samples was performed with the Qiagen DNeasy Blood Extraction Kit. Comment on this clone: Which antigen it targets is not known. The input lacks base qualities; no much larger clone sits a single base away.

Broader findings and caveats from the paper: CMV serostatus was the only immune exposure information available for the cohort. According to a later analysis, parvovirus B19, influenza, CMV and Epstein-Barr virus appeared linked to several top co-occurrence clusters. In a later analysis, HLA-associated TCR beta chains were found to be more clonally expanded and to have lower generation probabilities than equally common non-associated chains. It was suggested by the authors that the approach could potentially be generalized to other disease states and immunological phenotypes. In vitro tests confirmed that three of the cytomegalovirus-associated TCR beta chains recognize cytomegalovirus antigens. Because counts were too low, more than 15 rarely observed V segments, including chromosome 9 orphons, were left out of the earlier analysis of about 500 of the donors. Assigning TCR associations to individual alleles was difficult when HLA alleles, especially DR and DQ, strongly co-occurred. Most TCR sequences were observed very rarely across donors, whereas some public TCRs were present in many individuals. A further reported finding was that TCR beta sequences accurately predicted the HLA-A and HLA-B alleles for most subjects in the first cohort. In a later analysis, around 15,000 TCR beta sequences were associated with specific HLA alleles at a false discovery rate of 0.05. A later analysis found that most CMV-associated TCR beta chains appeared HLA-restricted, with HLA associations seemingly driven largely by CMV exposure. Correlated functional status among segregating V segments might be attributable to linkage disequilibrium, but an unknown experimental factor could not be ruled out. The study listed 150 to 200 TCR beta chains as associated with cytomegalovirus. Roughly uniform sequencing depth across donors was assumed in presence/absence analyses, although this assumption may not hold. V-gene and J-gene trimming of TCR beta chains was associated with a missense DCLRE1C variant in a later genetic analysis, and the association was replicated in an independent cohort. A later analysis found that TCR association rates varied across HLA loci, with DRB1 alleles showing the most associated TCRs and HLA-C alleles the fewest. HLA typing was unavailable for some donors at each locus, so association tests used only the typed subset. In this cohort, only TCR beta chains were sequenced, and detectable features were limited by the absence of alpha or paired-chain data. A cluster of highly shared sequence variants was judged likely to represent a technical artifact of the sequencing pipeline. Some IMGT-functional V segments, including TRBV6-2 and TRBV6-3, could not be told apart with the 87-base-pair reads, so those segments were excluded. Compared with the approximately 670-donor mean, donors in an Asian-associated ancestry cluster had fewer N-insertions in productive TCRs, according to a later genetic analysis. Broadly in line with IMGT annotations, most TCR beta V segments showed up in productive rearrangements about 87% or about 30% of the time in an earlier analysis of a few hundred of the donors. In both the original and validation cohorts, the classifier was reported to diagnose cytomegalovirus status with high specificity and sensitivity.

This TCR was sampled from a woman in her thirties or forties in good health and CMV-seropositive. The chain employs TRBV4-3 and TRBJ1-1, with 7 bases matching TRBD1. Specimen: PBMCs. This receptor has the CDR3 CASSQEPNLEGGEAFF. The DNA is TGCGCCAGCAGCCAAGAACCCAATTTGGAAGGGGGCGAAGCTTTCTTT.